Listed here are 17 T cell receptor beta chains from one sample, sequenced in a study of cytomegalovirus exposure and HLA in healthy donors. It was with 60 Vbeta and 13 Jbeta primers that the PCR ran. The repertoire was sequenced with immunoSEQ multiplex PCR; TCRdb's copy has only in-frame clones and lacks some. The sample includes 130,000 to 150,000 clones, around 66% of them seen just once. Sequenced material: PBMCs. Source of these receptors: a woman under 40 in good health and CMV-seropositive.

The rearrangement links TRBV4-1 to TRBJ1-1; D gene ambiguous. The CDR3 runs 14 residues. Germline values: CDR1 MGHRA, CDR2 YSYEKL. Trimming cost V 4 bases and J 6 bases, with 15 bases left between them. The chain's CDR3 is CASSRGTFSAEAFF. In DNA form, the CDR3 reads TGCGCCAGCAGCCGAGGTACCTTTAGCGCTGAAGCTTTCTTT.

The count of this clone is one. The chain has TRBV10-3 and TRBJ2-3, with 10 bases aligning to TRBD1. The junction had 7 bases not matched to a gene; V was cut back by 5 bases and J by 5 bases. The CDR3 runs 15 residues. CDR1 is ENHRY and CDR2 is SYGVKD in the germline V gene. CDR3 amino acids: CAISTGTGVVDTQYF. As DNA, the CDR3 is TGTGCCATCAGTACCGGGACAGGGGTCGTAGATACGCAGTATTTT.

The genes are TRBV11-3 and TRBJ1-1; weak D call: TRBD1 (6 bases). Deletions cut 5 bases from V and 0 bases from J, with 10 bases between. CDR3 size: 14 residues. Germline V gives CDR1 SGHNT, CDR2 YENEEA. CDR3 bases: TGTGCCAGCAGCAAGGACAGTATGAACACTGAAGCTTTCTTT. This translates into CASSKDSMNTEAFF.

The genes are TRBV15 and TRBJ1-6; TRBD1 is a possible D gene (6 bases). V lost 8 bases to trimming and J lost 5 bases, with 10 bases between them. Germline assignment: CDR1 LNHNV and CDR2 YYDKDF (reference sequence). The CDR3 runs 13 residues. CDR3 sequence (DNA): TGTGCCACCCGGGACACCAATAATTCACCCCTCCACTTT. This encodes CATRDTNNSPLHF.

The chain employs TRBV15 and TRBJ2-7; 8 nucleotides line up with TRBD1. The CDR3 has 14 amino acids. V lost 2 bases, J lost 2 bases, and 2 bases stayed unmatched. Per germline, CDR1 LNHNV and CDR2 YYDKDF (reference sequence). CDR3 region: CATSRTGQAYEQYF. The CDR3 DNA reads TGTGCCACCAGCAGAACGGGACAGGCCTACGAGCAGTACTTC.

V is TRBV5-1 and J is TRBJ2-7, with 11 positions matching TRBD2. CDR1 is SGHRS and CDR2 is YFSETQ in the germline V gene. V was pared by 4 bases and J by 1 base, with 4 bases of the junction left unmatched. This CDR3 has 15 amino acids. CDR3 in DNA: TGCGCCAGCAGCGGGGGGACTAGCGGATCCTACGAGCAGTACTTC. It specifies CASSGGTSGSYEQYF.

The rearrangement uses TRBV9 and TRBJ1-1; 7 nucleotides match TRBD1. This CDR3 has 15 amino acids. The germline CDR1 and CDR2 sequences are SGDLS and YYNGEE. J was trimmed by 5 bases and V by 0 bases; bases with no gene match: 7. The CDR3 nucleotides read TGTGCCAGCAGCGTAGACGCAGGGGGGATTACTGAAGCTTTCTTT. Encoded protein: CASSVDAGGITEAFF.

This chain uses TRBV9 with TRBJ2-5, with 9 nucleotides matching TRBD1. Germline V gene data show CDR1 as SGDLS and CDR2 as YYNGEE. The CDR3 runs to 15 residues. The J segment lost 2 bases and the V segment lost 3 bases, leaving 5 bases of the junction unmatched. CDR3 sequence: CASSGGQGMQETQYF. For the CDR3, the DNA is TGTGCCAGCAGCGGAGGACAGGGGATGCAAGAGACCCAGTACTTC. Full variable domain (missing parts from reference TRBV9 and TRBJ2-5): DSGVTQTPKHLITATGQRVTLRCSPRSGDLSVYWYQQSLDQGLQFLIQYYNGEERAKGNILERFSAQQFPDLHSELNLSSLELGDSALYFCASSGGQGMQETQYFGPGTRLLVL.

This clone has more than one count but fewer than ten. The gene calls are TRBV9 and TRBJ1-4; 7 bases map to TRBD1. The trim removed 6 bases at V and 8 bases at J, leaving 13 bases unmatched. The CDR3 runs to 15 residues. From germline, CDR1 is SGDLS and CDR2 YYNGEE. CDR3 coding DNA: TGTGCCAGCACCCAAGGTGGCCAAGGGGGCGAAAAACTGTTTTTT. Encoded protein: CASTQGGQGGEKLFF.

The chain couples TRBV28 to TRBJ1-3; TRBD1 is a possible D gene (6 bases). Trimming removed 6 bases from V and 3 bases from J, with 15 bases in between. Germline V gene sequence: CDR1 MDHEN, CDR2 SYDVKM. The CDR3 consists of 15 residues. In DNA, the CDR3 is TGTGCCAGCAGCCTAGGACAGCGATATGGAAACACCATATATTTT. Translated: CASSLGQRYGNTIYF.

The rearrangement uses TRBV30 and TRBJ1-2; D is unresolved. The CDR3 covers 12 residues. Per germline, CDR1 GTSNPN and CDR2 SVGIG (reference sequence). Trimming removed 4 bases at V and 5 bases at J, with 11 bases between. The CDR3 loop is CAWTLGAYGYTF. The CDR3 DNA sequence: TGTGCCTGGACTTTAGGAGCTTATGGCTACACCTTC.

This clone was seen a single time. The V and J genes are TRBV2 and TRBJ2-5, with D possibly TRBD2 on 6 matching bases. The J call may be faulty, since TRBJ2-7 better matches the DNA end. The CDR3 spans 11 residues. Germline assignment: CDR1 SNHLY and CDR2 FYNNEI. The CDR3 sequence: CASWGDYEQYF. The CDR3 DNA is TGTGCCTCCTGGGGGGACTACGAGCAGTACTTC.

The rearrangement uses TRBV7-9 and TRBJ2-5; 9 nucleotides match TRBD2. The J call is in doubt because the DNA end fits TRBJ2-7 better. The CDR3 has 16 amino acids. From germline, CDR1 is SEHNR and CDR2 FQNEAQ (reference sequence). The CDR3 region is CASSCNSGSSVYEQYF. The CDR3 region has the DNA TGTGCCAGCAGCTGCAATAGCGGGAGTTCGGTCTACGAGCAGTACTTC.

V is TRBV10-3 and J is TRBJ2-5; 8 bases are a match to TRBD1. The CDR3 is 14 residues long. The germline CDR1 and CDR2 sequences are ENHRY and SYGVKD. V dropped 6 bases and J dropped 1; count of bases not matched to a gene: 4. The CDR3 sequence: CAISEDRVQETQYF. CDR3 in DNA: TGTGCCATCAGCGAGGACAGGGTCCAAGAGACCCAGTACTTC.

The chain has TRBV18 and TRBJ1-1; D gene unclear. The CDR3 sequence is 13 residues long. V lost 6 bases and J lost 1, with 9 bases in between. Per germline, CDR1 KGHSH and CDR2 LQKENI. CDR3: CASSPRANTEAFF. The CDR3 DNA reads TGTGCCAGCTCTCCTCGAGCGAACACTGAAGCTTTCTTT.

The chain employs TRBV29-1 and TRBJ2-7; maybe TRBD1 (6 bases). This CDR3 comprises 13 residues. Germline CDR1 SQVTM, CDR2 ANQGSEA. Trimming shortened V by 2 bases and J by 0 bases, and 8 bases separated the two germline ends. The CDR3 DNA reads TGCAGCGTTGAATGGACAGACTCCTACGAGCAGTACTTC. Translation: CSVEWTDSYEQYF.

This clone was counted a single time. This chain links TRBV7-9 with TRBJ1-3, with TRBD1 matching over 8 bases. CDR1 SEHNR and CDR2 FQNEAQ come from the germline V gene (reference sequence). J lost 4 bases, V lost 6 bases, and 11 bases had no gene match. The CDR3 is 16 residues long. CDR3 nucleotides: TGTGCCAGCAGTCCGCCCTCGGACAGGGCGGGAAACACCATATATTTT. This sequence encodes CASSPPSDRAGNTIYF.